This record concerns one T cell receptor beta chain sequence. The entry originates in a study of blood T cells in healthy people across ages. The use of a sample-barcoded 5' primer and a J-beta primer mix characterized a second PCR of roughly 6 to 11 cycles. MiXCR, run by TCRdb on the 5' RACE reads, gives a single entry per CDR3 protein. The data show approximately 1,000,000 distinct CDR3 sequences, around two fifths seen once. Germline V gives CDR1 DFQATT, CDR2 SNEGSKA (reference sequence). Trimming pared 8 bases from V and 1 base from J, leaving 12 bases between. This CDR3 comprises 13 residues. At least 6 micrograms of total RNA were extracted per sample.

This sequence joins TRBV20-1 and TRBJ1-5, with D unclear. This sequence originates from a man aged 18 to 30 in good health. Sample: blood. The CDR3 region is CSSRPISNQPQHF. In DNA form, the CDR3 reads TGCAGTAGCCGACCGATCAGCAATCAGCCCCAGCATTTT.